A single sample is the source of the 30 T cell receptor beta chains below, sequenced in a study of CD8 T cells in ankylosing spondylitis. Study results and caveats: Typical of ankylosing spondylitis blood, it appeared, was a TCR beta motif of eight highly homologous variants.

No antigen has been assigned to these receptors. TCRdb re-analysed the 5' RACE reads in MiXCR, keeping a single row per CDR3 protein. The sample yields fewer than 400,000 distinct CDR3 sequences, roughly 8% seen once. Sequenced sample: blood, either unsorted or a sorted T cell fraction (not recorded which). These receptors came from a male donor with ankylosing spondylitis.

The rearrangement joins TRBV4-1 to TRBJ2-3; TRBD1 matches 9 bases. Germline V gene lookup returns CDR1 MGHRA and CDR2 YSYEKL. V lost 2 bases and J lost 5; bases outside the gene matches: 5. The CDR3 spans 15 residues. DNA for the CDR3: TGCGCCAGCAGCCAAACAGGGGGCCTCGGAGATACGCAGTATTTT. This codes for CASSQTGGLGDTQYF.

The chain has TRBV10-3 and TRBJ2-2; 8 bases line up with TRBD2. The V gene's germline CDR1 is ENHRY and CDR2 SYGVKD. Unmatched junction bases numbered 9, after V lost 10 bases and J lost 5 bases. The CDR3 extends over 14 amino acids. CDR3 bases: TGTGCCACCACACTAGCGGATAAGACCGGGGAGCTGTTTTTT. Amino acids: CATTLADKTGELFF.

This clonotype turned up a few times. The chain links TRBV4-2 to TRBJ1-4; TRBD1 might be the D (6 bases). The germline V gene has CDR1 LGHNA and CDR2 YNFKEQ. CDR3 size: 13 residues. The germline V and J ends were trimmed by 2 bases and 12 bases, with 13 bases remaining between them. The CDR3 DNA follows: TGTGCCAGCAGCCAAAACTCAGGGGCGGAACTGTTTTTT. It yields the protein CASSQNSGAELFF.

This clonotype showed up just a few times. V is TRBV10-3 and J is TRBJ2-7; TRBD1 might be the D (6 bases). The CDR3 extends over 16 amino acids. Trimming stripped 0 bases from V and 2 bases from J, with 14 bases between. The germline gives CDR1 ENHRY, CDR2 SYGVKD. In DNA, the CDR3 is TGTGCCATCAGTGAGTCCGGGACACTTTCGGCCTACGAGCAGTACTTC. Translation: CAISESGTLSAYEQYF.

The CDR3 loop is CASSRDASGRVGEQYF. The CDR3 region has the DNA TGCGCCAGCAGTCGGGATGCTAGCGGGAGAGTCGGTGAGCAGTACTTC. The chain couples TRBV5-1 to TRBJ2-7, with 10 nucleotides matching TRBD2. CDR1 is SGHRS, CDR2 YFSETQ, per germline. The CDR3 is 16 residues long. The J segment lost 7 bases and the V segment lost 5 bases, leaving 15 bases of the junction unmatched.

The chain is built from TRBV2 and TRBJ2-7; D might be TRBD2 (6 bases). The CDR3 loop spans 13 amino acids. V lost 6 bases and J 4 bases, leaving 13 bases between the germline ends. CDR1 and CDR2 (germline): SNHLY, FYNNEI. DNA of the CDR3: TGTGCCAGCAGCCGGGACGGACTATACGAGCAGTACTTC. It specifies CASSRDGLYEQYF.

This clonotype was picked up many times. This sequence joins TRBV5-1 and TRBJ2-2; TRBD2 agrees at 7 bases. The CDR3 has 15 residues. Germline CDR1 SGHRS, CDR2 YFSETQ. Trimming at V came to 0 bases and at J to 7 bases, leaving 6 bases not matched to a gene. CDR3 sequence (DNA): TGCGCCAGCAGCTTGGATCGCGGGAGTTTCGGGGAGCTGTTTTTT. Translation: CASSLDRGSFGELFF. Variable domain in full (rest from reference TRBV5-1 and TRBJ2-2): KAGVTQTPRYLIKTRGQQVTLSCSPISGHRSVSWYQQTPGQGLQFLFEYFSETQRNKGNFPGRFSGRQFSNSRSEMNVSTLELGDSALYLCASSLDRGSFGELFFGEGSRLTVL.

The chain has TRBV11-2 and TRBJ2-3, with a possible D match to TRBD2 (6 bases). CDR1 and CDR2 (germline): SGHAT, FQNNGV. The V end was cut by 1 base, the J end by 6 bases, with 11 bases between. The CDR3 extends over 14 amino acids. CDR3 residues: CASSLGLDGDTQYF. The DNA of the CDR3 is TGTGCCAGCAGCTTAGGACTAGATGGCGATACGCAGTATTTT.

This chain uses TRBV6-2 or TRBV6-3 with TRBJ2-1, with D maybe TRBD1 (6 bases). The CDR3 is 13 residues long. In germline, CDR1 is MNHEY, CDR2 SVGEGT. V lost 8 bases, J lost 3 bases, and 11 bases lay in between. As DNA, the CDR3 is TGTGCCAGCTGGCCAGGGGTCTACAATGAGCAGTTCTTC. Amino acid sequence: CASWPGVYNEQFF.

The chain is built from TRBV6-1 and TRBJ1-2, with 8 bases lining up with TRBD1. J lost 2 bases, V lost 6 bases, and 11 bases had no gene match. CDR1 is MNHNS, CDR2 SASEGT, per germline. The CDR3 sequence is 16 residues long. The CDR3, as DNA: TGTGCCAGCAGCGCCCACGGGGCAGGGGGCAACTATGGCTACACCTTC. Encoded protein: CASSAHGAGGNYGYTF.

The chain carries TRBV11-2 and TRBJ2-1; TRBD2 is a possible D gene (5 bases). CDR1 is SGHAT and CDR2 is FQNNGV in the germline V gene. This CDR3 comprises 16 residues. Trimming left V 2 bases short and J 0 bases short, with 11 bases between. The CDR3 protein is CASSLLPGSSYNEQFF. CDR3 DNA: TGTGCCAGCAGCTTACTGCCGGGATCCTCCTACAATGAGCAGTTCTTC.

Worth noting for this clonotype: A read error is likely, as this CDR3 ends without the conserved phenylalanine or tryptophan. The chain employs TRBV5-1 and TRBJ2-1; D is undetermined. This CDR3 is built from 14 residues. From germline, CDR1 is SGHRS and CDR2 YFSETQ. Trimming took 5 bases from V and 1 from J, leaving 10 bases between them. The CDR3 DNA sequence: TGCGCCAGCAGTCGGGCAGAATCCTACAATGAGCAGTTCCTC. Translating it yields CASSRAESYNEQFL.

This clonotype was counted a few times. The V and J genes are TRBV20-1 and TRBJ1-5; D is possibly TRBD1 (5 bases). The CDR3 length is 12 residues. Germline V CDR1 and CDR2: DFQATT, SNEGSKA (reference sequence). The CDR3 DNA sequence: TGCGGGGGAGCAGGGTCTGGTCAGCCCCAGCATTTT. Protein sequence: CGGAGSGQPQHF.

The sample holds many counts of this clonotype. V gene TRBV14 combines with J gene TRBJ2-5; the D is unclear. From germline, CDR1 is SGHDN and CDR2 FVKESK. V lost 4 bases to trimming and J lost 0 bases, with 15 bases between them. This CDR3 is 16 amino acids long. The CDR3 sequence is CASSPSSADNQETQYF. As DNA, the CDR3 is TGTGCCAGCAGCCCATCGTCGGCCGATAACCAAGAGACCCAGTACTTC.

A few counts support this clonotype. The V and J genes are TRBV19 and TRBJ2-1; a possible D gene is TRBD2 (6 bases). CDR3 length: 15 amino acids. Germline V gives CDR1 LNHDA, CDR2 SQIVND (reference sequence). The V end was cut by 7 bases, the J end by 2 bases, with 15 bases between. In DNA form, the CDR3 reads TGTGCCAGTACCACCGGGACTGCGGCCTACAATGAGCAGTTCTTC. Its protein is CASTTGTAAYNEQFF.

This clonotype was detected a few times. CDR3 protein: CASSFRSGKGYGYTF. Written as DNA, the CDR3 is TGTGCCAGCAGTTTTCGTTCCGGGAAGGGCTATGGCTACACCTTC. The genes are TRBV27 and TRBJ1-2, with D hard to call. V was trimmed by 3 bases and J by 4 bases, leaving 15 bases between them. The germline V gene has CDR1 MNHEY and CDR2 SMNVEV (reference sequence). The CDR3 length is 15 residues.

Here the CDR3 reads CASSRTSGSVYEQFF. In nucleotides, the CDR3 is TGCGCCAGCAGCCGGACTAGCGGGAGTGTATATGAGCAGTTCTTC. V and J are TRBV5-1 and TRBJ2-1; TRBD2 aligns across 13 bases. Trimming at V came to 4 bases and at J to 8 bases, leaving 6 bases not matched to a gene. Germline loops: CDR1 SGHRS, CDR2 YFSETQ. The CDR3 totals 15 residues.

This clonotype was detected only a few times. The rearrangement links TRBV24-1 to TRBJ2-1, with a weak D call TRBD1 (5 bases). Trimming left V 6 bases short and J 0 bases short, with 26 bases between. The CDR3 runs to 20 residues. In germline, CDR1 is KGHDR, CDR2 SFDVKD. DNA of the CDR3: TGTGCCACCAGTCATTCTGACCCTGGGGCATCCTATAGCTCCTACAATGAGCAGTTCTTC. This sequence encodes CATSHSDPGASYSSYNEQFF.

This clonotype was seen more than once but under ten times. J is TRBJ2-7 and V is TRBV28; 7 nucleotides line up with TRBD2. Germline V gene lookup returns CDR1 MDHEN and CDR2 SYDVKM. Germline trimming cut 3 bases from V and 0 bases from J; bases unmatched to any gene: 2. CDR3 size: 14 residues. CDR3: CASSFKRDSYEQYF. CDR3 nucleotide sequence: TGTGCCAGCAGTTTTAAGCGGGACTCCTACGAGCAGTACTTC.

This clonotype was detected only a few times. The genes are TRBV7-8 and TRBJ1-6; 7 bases are a match to TRBD1. Germline-derived CDR1 and CDR2 are SGHVS and FQNEAQ. V was clipped by 6 bases and J by 5 bases; unmatched bases: 4. The CDR3 extends over 14 amino acids. The CDR3, as DNA: TGTGCCAGCAGTCCCGGGACAGATAATTCACCCCTCCACTTT. Its translation: CASSPGTDNSPLHF.

This clonotype was seen more than once but under ten times. The chain uses TRBV20-1 and TRBJ2-1; 7 nucleotides match TRBD2. This CDR3 spans 15 amino acids. Germline V gene sequence: CDR1 DFQATT, CDR2 SNEGSKA (reference sequence). Trimming removed 6 bases from V and 8 bases from J; junction bases left unmatched: 16. CDR3 coding DNA: TGCAGTGCCGGCGGGGGAGGGAATGGCTATGATGAGCAGTTCTTC. The encoded protein is CSAGGGGNGYDEQFF.

This clonotype was observed at least ten times. The chain couples TRBV25-1 to TRBJ2-7; 8 positions agree with TRBD1. The CDR3 has 14 residues. The trim removed 8 bases at V and 6 bases at J, leaving 12 bases unmatched. Germline assignment: CDR1 MGHDK and CDR2 SYGVNS. The CDR3: CASGRFTGGSEQYF. CDR3 DNA: TGTGCCAGCGGGCGATTCACAGGGGGAAGCGAGCAGTACTTC.

This clonotype showed up many times. The V gene is TRBV9, the J gene TRBJ2-1; the D is unclear. Trimming shortened V by 0 bases and J by 2 bases, and 6 bases separated the two germline ends. Germline CDR1 and CDR2: SGDLS and YYNGEE. The CDR3 consists of 14 residues. The CDR3 nucleotides are TGTGCCAGCAGCGTAGGGGCAGCCTACAATGAGCAGTTCTTC. This sequence encodes CASSVGAAYNEQFF.

This clonotype was observed a few times. CDR3 bases: TGTGCCAGCAGCCCAGCGGGATTTGCCTACAATGAGCAGTTCTTC. The encoded protein is CASSPAGFAYNEQFF. The V and J genes are TRBV7-2 and TRBJ2-1, with 7 bases matching TRBD2. With 5 bases clipped from V and 2 bases from J, the junction kept 6 bases outside the gene matches. CDR3 length equals 15 residues. Germline CDR1 is SGHTA and CDR2 is FQGNSA.

This clonotype was observed a handful of times. The chain joins TRBV5-1 to TRBJ1-4; 10 nucleotides agree with TRBD1. Trimming removed 4 bases from V and 5 bases from J; junction bases left unmatched: 5. The length of the CDR3 is 15 residues. In germline, CDR1 is SGHRS, CDR2 YFSETQ. CDR3 bases: TGCGCCAGCAGCCCGGACAGGGGGGGCAATGAAAAACTGTTTTTT. Encoded protein: CASSPDRGGNEKLFF.

The chain employs TRBV9 and TRBJ2-3; D possibly corresponds to TRBD2 (6 bases). The germline V and J ends were trimmed by 0 bases and 1 base, with 9 bases remaining between them. The CDR3 is 15 amino acids. CDR1 and CDR2 from the germline V gene are SGDLS and YYNGEE. DNA for the CDR3: TGTGCCAGCAGCGTAGGGAGGGATCGCACAGATACGCAGTATTTT. Its translation is CASSVGRDRTDTQYF. The complete variable domain, with remaining parts taken from reference TRBV9 and TRBJ2-3, reads DSGVTQTPKHLITATGQRVTLRCSPRSGDLSVYWYQQSLDQGLQFLIQYYNGEERAKGNILERFSAQQFPDLHSELNLSSLELGDSALYFCASSVGRDRTDTQYFGPGTRLTVL.

This clonotype was observed at least ten times. This chain connects TRBV10-3 to TRBJ2-2, with TRBD2 matching over 15 bases. Per the germline V gene, CDR1 is ENHRY and CDR2 is SYGVKD. V shed 3 bases, J shed 1 base, and the junction held 9 bases outside the gene matches. CDR3 length equals 20 residues. The chain's CDR3 is CAISERGLAGGLLNTGELFF. The CDR3 region has the DNA TGTGCCATCAGTGAACGGGGACTAGCGGGAGGATTACTGAACACCGGGGAGCTGTTTTTT.

This clonotype was counted at least ten times. This chain uses TRBV4-1 with TRBJ2-2; the D is unclear. The V end lost 0 bases, the J end lost 4 bases, and 9 bases lay between the germline ends. Looked up from germline, CDR1 is MGHRA and CDR2 is YSYEKL. CDR3 length equals 15 residues. CDR3 protein: CASSQDSGFTGELFF. CDR3 sequence (DNA): TGCGCCAGCAGCCAAGATTCTGGGTTCACCGGGGAGCTGTTTTTT.

This clonotype has at least ten counts. This chain links TRBV9 with TRBJ2-3; D perhaps matches TRBD2 (6 bases). Germline V CDR1 and CDR2: SGDLS, YYNGEE. CDR3 length equals 15 residues. V lost 0 bases, J lost 2 bases, and 10 bases lay in between. For the CDR3, the DNA is TGTGCCAGCAGCGTAGCGGGAGTGTCCACAGATACGCAGTATTTT. It yields the protein CASSVAGVSTDTQYF.

This clonotype was recorded at least ten times. The V gene is TRBV29-1, the J gene TRBJ2-1; D not resolved. V was trimmed by 7 bases and J by 8 bases, leaving 21 bases between them. Germline V gene sequence: CDR1 SQVTM, CDR2 ANQGSEA. The CDR3 covers 14 residues. The CDR3 loop reads CSARAFSAVDEQFF. CDR3 bases: TGCAGCGCCCGAGCATTCTCCGCGGTCGATGAGCAGTTCTTC.